These 12 T cell receptor beta chains came from one sample sequenced in a study of regulatory T cells in long-lasting Graves disease. Noted time point: newly diagnosed GD, antithyroid drugs for less than 3 months. Extracted RNA from PBMCs served as the source of the TCR library. CDR3-region Arm-PCR and iRepertoire HTBI primers produced the TCR beta libraries. Via MiXCR, TCRdb re-called the multiplex PCR reads, giving one row per CDR3 protein. Of about half a million distinct CDR3 sequences listed, about 12% are singletons. In addition, the sample was reused for a study of T cells in Graves' hyperthyroidism and ophthalmopathy.

Sequencing used peripheral blood mononuclear cells (PBMCs), obtained at new diagnosis, from a patient treated with antithyroid drugs. The receptors shown here come from a woman between 25 and 40 years old with Graves disease.

In its sample, this clonotype was seen many times. The chain uses TRBV28 and TRBJ2-7, with D maybe TRBD2 (5 bases). CDR3 length: 13 amino acids. Germline V gene data show CDR1 as MDHEN and CDR2 as SYDVKM. Trimming took off 3 bases at V and 0 bases at J, with 6 bases between the two ends. The CDR3, as DNA: TGTGCCAGCAGTTTGACTACCTCCTACGAGCAGTACTTC. It specifies CASSLTTSYEQYF.

This clonotype was counted many times. This chain connects TRBV7-9 to TRBJ2-7; 7 nucleotides line up with TRBD1. Germline values: CDR1 SEHNR, CDR2 FQNEAQ (reference sequence). V trimming: 3 bases; J trimming: 2 bases; junction bases outside the gene matches: 1. The CDR3 runs to 13 residues. CDR3 sequence: CASSFGTAYEQYF. In DNA form, the CDR3 reads TGTGCCAGCAGCTTCGGGACAGCCTACGAGCAGTACTTC.

V is TRBV5-1 and J is TRBJ2-5; 12 bases are a match to TRBD2. The CDR3 is 15 residues long. Per germline, CDR1 SGHRS and CDR2 YFSETQ. Losses at the gene ends were 5 bases for V and 3 bases for J; bases not matched to a gene: 5. The CDR3 DNA reads as TGCGCCAGCAGGACTCTAGCGGGAGGGGAAGAGACCCAGTACTTC. This encodes CASRTLAGGEETQYF.

This clonotype has at least ten counts. The chain has TRBV11-3 and TRBJ1-2; TRBD1 might be the D (6 bases). The CDR3 runs to 14 residues. The V gene's germline CDR1 is SGHNT and CDR2 YENEEA. Trimming removed 0 bases at V and 5 bases at J, with 10 bases between. CDR3 region: CASSLDGTGYGYTF. CDR3 nucleotides: TGTGCCAGCAGCTTAGATGGTACAGGGTATGGCTACACCTTC.

This clonotype showed up just a few times. A much larger clone differs from this one at a single base, so this may be a read error. The genes are TRBV2 and TRBJ1-5; possibly TRBD1 for D (6 bases). Germline CDR1 and CDR2: SNHLY and FYNNEI. V was trimmed by 7 bases and J by 6 bases, leaving 16 bases between them. This CDR3 has 14 residues. In DNA, the CDR3 is TGTGCCAGCACAGGGGCAGAAGGCAGTCAGCCCCAGCATTTT. Residues: CASTGAEGSQPQHF.

This clonotype was detected ten times or more. The chain recombines TRBV6-1 with TRBJ2-2, with 7 nucleotides matching TRBD2. V shed 5 bases, J shed 6 bases, and the junction held 6 bases outside the gene matches. The CDR3 totals 14 residues. Per the germline V gene, CDR1 is MNHNS and CDR2 is SASEGT. In DNA form, the CDR3 reads TGTGCCAGCAGTACGACTAGCCCCCCCGGGGAGCTGTTTTTT. This sequence encodes CASSTTSPPGELFF.

This chain uses TRBV12-3 or TRBV12-4 with TRBJ2-1; D may be TRBD1 (5 bases). V was trimmed by 2 bases and J by 3 bases, leaving 11 bases between them. The CDR3 totals 15 residues. In DNA form, the CDR3 reads TGTGCCAGCAGTTTATCCCAGGGTTACTACAATGAGCAGTTCTTC. Its translation is CASSLSQGYYNEQFF.

This chain links TRBV11-2 with TRBJ2-3; 12 bases align to TRBD2. V was pared by 5 bases and J by 2 bases, with 8 bases of the junction left unmatched. The CDR3 runs to 17 residues. Per the germline V gene, CDR1 is SGHAT and CDR2 is FQNNGV. In DNA form, the CDR3 reads TGTGCCAGCAGCCCCTGGCTAGCGGGGGGGCCCACAGATACGCAGTATTTT. This codes for CASSPWLAGGPTDTQYF.

This clonotype was seen a handful of times. The J gene is TRBJ1-4, the V gene TRBV24-1; tentative D call: TRBD1 (5 bases). CDR3 size: 13 residues. V lost 10 bases and J lost 7, with 15 bases in between. Germline V gene sequence: CDR1 KGHDR, CDR2 SFDVKD. The CDR3 loop reads CATQADYLEKLFF. CDR3 DNA sequence: TGTGCCACACAGGCGGACTATCTTGAAAAACTGTTTTTT.

This clonotype came up a few times. V usage is TRBV7-6 and J usage is TRBJ2-6, with 14 bases that match TRBD2. V shed 10 bases, J shed 0 bases, and the junction held 2 bases outside the gene matches. Germline V gene lookup returns CDR1 SGHVS and CDR2 FNYEAQ. The CDR3 has 16 residues. CDR3 nucleotide sequence: TGTGCCATCGGGACTAGCGGGAGCTCTGGGGCCAACGTCCTGACTTTC. This gives the protein CAIGTSGSSGANVLTF.

This clonotype was seen repeatedly, ten times or more. This chain links TRBV11-2 with TRBJ2-6; 10 nucleotides align to TRBD1. V shed 3 bases, J shed 13 bases, and the junction held 9 bases outside the gene matches. The germline V gene encodes CDR1 SGHAT and CDR2 FQNNGV. This CDR3 is built from 15 residues. The CDR3 loop reads CASSFPGTGARVLTF. CDR3 in DNA: TGTGCCAGCAGCTTCCCCGGGACAGGGGCAAGAGTCCTGACTTTC.

The J gene is TRBJ2-7, the V gene TRBV9; TRBD1 or TRBD2 may be the D gene (6 bases each). Trimming removed 7 bases at V and 3 bases at J, with 11 bases between. This CDR3 spans 12 amino acids. Germline CDR1 reads SGDLS; CDR2 reads YYNGEE. Written as DNA, the CDR3 is TGTGCCAGCGGGGGCGGGAACTACGAGCAGTACTTC. The encoded protein is CASGGGNYEQYF.